The present TCR beta chain was sequenced within a study of cytomegalovirus exposure and HLA in healthy donors. Details on this clone: Its target is not known. This CDR3 is also generated by other DNA sequences in the sample.

The CDR3 is 15 amino acids. Germline V lookup: CDR1 MGHRA, CDR2 YSYEKL. V shed 8 bases and J 2 bases; nucleotides not matched to a gene: 9. Study results and caveats: Overall, approximately 150 TCR beta chains were annotated as cytomegalovirus-associated.

Primers for the PCR totalled 60 Vbeta and 13 Jbeta. Assay used: immunoSEQ multiplex PCR; TCRdb lists only in-frame clones, some missing. The data include about 83,000 clones; the top ten clones carry approximately 4.2%. The source of this sequence is a young man in good health and CMV-seropositive. The gene calls are TRBV4-1 and TRBJ1-2; 9 bases are shared with TRBD1. Material: PBMCs. CDR3 DNA: TGCGCCAGCCAATGGGGGACAGGGACGAACTATGGCTACACCTTC. It specifies CASQWGTGTNYGYTF.